Listed here are 20 T cell receptor beta chains from one sample, sequenced in a study of T cell responses to AZD1222 COVID-19 vaccine. TCRdb's table, derived via immunoSEQ multiplex PCR, lists solely in-frame clones and lacks some. Among some 150,000 clones, 91% were seen once, and the ten largest hold 5.2%. The specimen comprised peripheral blood, sampled on day 0 of AZD1222 vaccination. Source of these receptors: an adult in good health.

CDR3 sequence: CASTGTNYLETQYF. CDR3 nucleotide sequence: TGTGCCAGCACCGGGACTAACTATCTAGAGACCCAGTACTTC. The V call is TRBV2, the J call TRBJ2-5, with 7 bases matching TRBD2. The V gene end was trimmed by 7 bases and the J gene end by 4 bases; junction bases not matched to a gene: 9. The CDR3 has 14 amino acids. Germline V gives CDR1 SNHLY, CDR2 FYNNEI.

The chain couples TRBV29-1 to TRBJ2-7; D unclear. This CDR3 spans 14 amino acids. Trimming pared 5 bases from V and 2 bases from J, leaving 16 bases between. Germline CDR1 and CDR2: SQVTM and ANQGSEA. The chain's CDR3 is CSVLRLEQPYEQYF. CDR3 bases: TGCAGCGTTCTAAGGCTGGAACAGCCCTACGAGCAGTACTTC.

This sequence joins TRBV12-5 and TRBJ1-1; D is undetermined. Per the germline V gene, CDR1 is LGHNT and CDR2 is FRNRAP. The CDR3 spans 11 residues. V lost 6 bases and J 3 bases, leaving 5 bases between the germline ends. CDR3: CASGRDTEAFF. CDR3 DNA: TGTGCTAGTGGAAGGGACACTGAAGCTTTCTTT.

The chain has TRBV6-2 or TRBV6-3 and TRBJ1-1; tentative D call: TRBD1 (5 bases). CDR1 is MNHEY and CDR2 is SVGEGT in the germline V gene. The CDR3 is 14 amino acids. V was trimmed by 5 bases and J by 5 bases, leaving 15 bases between them. The CDR3 DNA sequence: TGTGCCAGCAGTCAACCCACCAGGGAAACTGAAGCTTTCTTT. Translating gives CASSQPTRETEAFF.

The CDR3 spells CASRVAGPRDTQYF. CDR3 bases: TGTGCCAGCAGGGTAGCGGGACCGCGGGATACGCAGTATTTT. The J gene is TRBJ2-3, the V gene TRBV25-1; 8 bases map to TRBD2. The CDR3 sequence is 14 residues long. With 6 bases clipped from V and 6 bases from J, the junction kept 8 bases outside the gene matches. The germline gives CDR1 MGHDK, CDR2 SYGVNS.

DNA of the CDR3: TGTGCCATCAGTGAAAACAATGAGCAGTTCTTC. This encodes CAISENNEQFF. The chain carries TRBV10-3 and TRBJ2-1; D is ambiguous. The V end was cut by 3 bases, the J end by 5 bases, with 2 bases between. Germline V gives CDR1 ENHRY, CDR2 SYGVKD. CDR3 length: 11 amino acids.

The rearrangement links TRBV27 to TRBJ1-5; D unclear. Trimming shortened V by 8 bases and J by 0 bases, and 11 bases separated the two germline ends. The CDR3 runs to 14 residues. CDR1 is MNHEY, CDR2 SMNVEV, per germline (reference sequence). CDR3: CASGPHYSNQPQHF. The CDR3 region has the DNA TGTGCCAGCGGGCCTCATTATAGCAATCAGCCCCAGCATTTT.

The chain links TRBV15 to TRBJ2-5; the match to TRBD2 covers 7 bases. The CDR3 consists of 16 residues. The V gene end was trimmed by 4 bases and the J gene end by 1 base; junction bases not matched to a gene: 9. Per germline, CDR1 LNHNV and CDR2 YYDKDF (reference sequence). This chain's CDR3 is CATSIGTWGGQETQYF. The CDR3 DNA reads TGTGCCACCAGCATAGGCACTTGGGGGGGCCAAGAGACCCAGTACTTC.

The V call is TRBV10-2, the J call TRBJ2-7, with 13 positions matching TRBD2. V dropped 7 bases and J dropped 7; count of bases not matched to a gene: 7. The CDR3 has 14 residues. Germline values: CDR1 WSHSY, CDR2 SAAADI. The CDR3 sequence is CASKTPLAGGEQYF. The CDR3 DNA is TGCGCCAGCAAAACTCCACTAGCGGGGGGGGAGCAGTACTTC.

The chain uses TRBV3-1 (or the pseudogene TRBV3-2) and TRBJ2-1; TRBD2 matches 8 bases. The V and J ends lost 3 bases and 4 bases, in that order; junction bases with no gene match: 8. The CDR3 has 16 amino acids. CDR1 and CDR2 (germline): LGHDT, YNNKEL (reference sequence). CDR3 bases: TGTGCCAGCAGCCACGCGACGGGACTAGGGTACAATGAGCAGTTCTTC. The encoded protein is CASSHATGLGYNEQFF.

The chain couples TRBV7-2 to TRBJ1-1, with D possibly matching TRBD1 (5 bases). This CDR3 region has 14 residues. Germline CDR1 and CDR2: SGHTA and FQGNSA. V was shortened by 2 bases and J by 1 base, with 8 bases between the two germline ends. The CDR3 reads CASSLRGRNTEAFF. The CDR3, as DNA: TGTGCCAGCAGCTTACGGGGGAGGAACACTGAAGCTTTCTTT.

V and J are TRBV5-4 and TRBJ1-2, with a possible D match to TRBD1 (6 bases). Germline CDR1 reads SGHNT; CDR2 reads YYREEE (reference sequence). The length of the CDR3 is 14 residues. Trimming pared 4 bases from V and 2 bases from J, leaving 12 bases between. CDR3 amino acids: CASSPKTGNYGYTF. CDR3 nucleotides: TGTGCCAGCAGCCCAAAGACAGGAAACTATGGCTACACCTTC.

The chain uses TRBV10-2 and TRBJ2-7, with no clear D. Trimming left V 0 bases short and J 4 bases short, with 4 bases between. Germline lookup yields CDR1 WSHSY and CDR2 SAAADI. CDR3 length equals 12 residues. The CDR3: CASSESGYEQYF. The CDR3 nucleotides read TGCGCCAGCAGTGAGTCCGGTTACGAGCAGTACTTC.

This chain uses TRBV7-2 with TRBJ1-4; D might be TRBD1 (5 bases). CDR3 length: 15 residues. Trimming left V 1 base short and J 4 bases short, with 10 bases between. In germline, CDR1 is SGHTA, CDR2 FQGNSA. The CDR3 DNA is TGTGCCAGCAGCTTAGTGCCGGGGGGTAATGAAAAACTGTTTTTT. It yields the protein CASSLVPGGNEKLFF.

This chain connects TRBV9 to TRBJ2-5, with D possibly TRBD2 on 5 matching bases. With 1 base removed from V and 10 bases from J, the gap between germline ends came to 11 bases. There are 12 residues in the CDR3. The germline CDR1 and CDR2 sequences are SGDLS and YYNGEE. As DNA, the CDR3 is TGTGCCAGCAGCGTACCTGACGGGGTCCAGTACTTC. Residues: CASSVPDGVQYF.

The chain carries TRBV28 and TRBJ2-7; 9 nucleotides match TRBD1. Germline trimming cut 1 base from V and 5 bases from J; bases unmatched to any gene: 9. The CDR3 is 16 amino acids. The germline V gene has CDR1 MDHEN and CDR2 SYDVKM. CDR3 amino acids: CASSLSETGGVHEQYF. As DNA, the CDR3 is TGTGCCAGCAGTTTATCTGAGACAGGGGGGGTCCACGAGCAGTACTTC.

The chain uses TRBV9 and TRBJ2-3; TRBD2 matches 8 bases. Per the germline V gene, CDR1 is SGDLS and CDR2 is YYNGEE. The CDR3 totals 18 residues. After removal of 0 bases from V and 5 bases from J, the junction contained 14 bases not matched to a gene. The chain's CDR3 is CASSVASVSYGRGDTQYF. The CDR3 nucleotides are TGTGCCAGCAGCGTAGCTTCCGTGTCATACGGGAGGGGAGATACGCAGTATTTT.

The J gene is TRBJ1-5, the V gene TRBV19; D unclear. In germline, CDR1 is LNHDA, CDR2 SQIVND (reference sequence). V lost 9 bases to trimming and J lost 0 bases, with 9 bases between them. This CDR3 is built from 13 residues. The CDR3 bases are TGTGCCAGCGCAGAATATAGCAATCAGCCCCAGCATTTT. Translation: CASAEYSNQPQHF.

The rearrangement links TRBV10-3 to TRBJ2-5; D is perhaps TRBD1 or TRBD2 (5 bases each). The CDR3 runs 14 residues. V was pared by 0 bases and J by 3 bases, with 8 bases between. Germline loops: CDR1 ENHRY, CDR2 SYGVKD. The CDR3 nucleotides read TGTGCCATCAGTGAGTCGAGAGGGGAAGAGACCCAGTACTTC. Protein sequence: CAISESRGEETQYF.

The genes are TRBV13 and TRBJ2-5, with a tentative D call TRBD2 (5 bases). Trimming left V 3 bases short and J 2 bases short, with 10 bases between. The CDR3 is made up of 14 amino acids. CDR1 is PRHDT, CDR2 FYEKMQ, per germline (reference sequence). The CDR3 DNA is TGTGCCAGCAGCTTGGACTTGGGGCAAGAGACCCAGTACTTC. Protein sequence: CASSLDLGQETQYF. The full variable domain, in which reference TRBV13 and TRBJ2-5 provide the parts outside the CDR3, is AAGVIQSPRHLIKEKRETATLKCYPIPRHDTVYWYQQGPGQDPQFLISFYEKMQSDKGSIPDRFSAQQFSDYHSELNMSSLELGDSALYFCASSLDLGQETQYFGPGTRLLVL.